The T cell receptor beta chain described here comes from a study of sequential checkpoint blockade in melanoma (dated by TCRdb to between 2019 and 2020). Some background on the complete study: In a 1:1 randomization, patients received either first-line nivolumab then ipilimumab (arm A) or ipilimumab then nivolumab (arm B). Maintenance nivolumab came after each of the two trial sequences.

The germline V gene encodes CDR1 WSHSY and CDR2 SAAADI. The CDR3 holds 13 amino acids from the cysteine to the phenylalanine. The DNA shown is the 39-base CDR3, in frame from base 1. A distance of 10 bases separates the germline ends of V and J, which lose 2 bases and 6 bases respectively. The immunoSEQ Assay was used to immunosequence TCRbeta CDR3 regions from genomic DNA. Genomic DNA was amplified by bias-controlled multiplex PCR before high-throughput sequencing. As for the authors' bioinformatics: To quantify the absolute abundance of each unique TCRbeta CDR3 region, the sequences were collapsed and filtered. Clonality, defined as 1 minus Pielou's evenness, was calculated using productive rearrangements only. Clones with significantly greater frequencies in on-treatment versus baseline samples were identified using a previously published method. TCRdb provides this immuneACCESS table in a form limited to in-frame rearrangements. Some clones are lacking; in checked studies, under half of them reflect an unresolved V gene, and why the rest are absent is not known. Clone size and the V and J calls come from that table; the DNA yielded D and trimming. Recorded for this sample are about 11,000 clones; around four fifths of them occurred a single time. In total, the top ten clones hold around 11% of the sample.

This specimen's treatment or condition label, per the study, means: randomized to nivolumab then ipilimumab (arm A) or the reverse (arm B). None of the patients in the trial had previously been given DNA-damaging chemotherapy. On a FACS Aria II flow cytometer, live CD3+CD8+ cells that were negative for CD19 and CD56 were sorted from thawed PBMCs. The samples were obtained from melanoma patients enrolled in CheckMate 064, an open-label, randomized phase II trial testing sequential checkpoint blockade. Peripheral blood mononuclear cells were obtained through leukapheresis, purified using Ficoll-Paque, and frozen in human serum containing about 10% DMSO. Immediately after sorting, the purity of the sorted blood CD3+CD8+ cells was confirmed to be >95%, and DNA was then extracted. What the authors observed across the whole study: The response-prediction model combining TCR metrics and mutation burden needs validation in larger, independent patient cohorts.

In the case of this clone: The target of this receptor is not known. No qualities accompany the bases; no much larger clone lies one base away.

The rearranged chain carries TRBV10-2 and TRBJ1-1; the D gene remains uncertain. This receptor was taken from a human donor with melanoma. The sequencing here drew on CD8+ T cells sorted from blood (inferred from file names), taken from a patient given nivolumab and ipilimumab in sequence. The CDR3 region: CASSEAVGPEAFF. The sequenced DNA: TGCGCCAGCAGTGAGGCGGTCGGTCCTGAAGCTTTCTTT.